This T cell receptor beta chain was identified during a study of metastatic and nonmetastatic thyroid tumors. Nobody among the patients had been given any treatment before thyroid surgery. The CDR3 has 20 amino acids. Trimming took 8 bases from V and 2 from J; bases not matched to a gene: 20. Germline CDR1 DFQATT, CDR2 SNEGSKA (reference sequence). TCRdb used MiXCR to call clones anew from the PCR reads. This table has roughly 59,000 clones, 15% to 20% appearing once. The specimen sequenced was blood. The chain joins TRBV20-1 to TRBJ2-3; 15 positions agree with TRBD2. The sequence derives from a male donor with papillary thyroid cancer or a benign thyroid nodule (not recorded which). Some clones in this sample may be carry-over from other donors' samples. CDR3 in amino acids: CSSPPPGLAGGTDYTDTQYF. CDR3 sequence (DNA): TGCAGTTCACCGCCTCCGGGACTAGCGGGAGGAACCGACTACACAGATACGCAGTATTTT.